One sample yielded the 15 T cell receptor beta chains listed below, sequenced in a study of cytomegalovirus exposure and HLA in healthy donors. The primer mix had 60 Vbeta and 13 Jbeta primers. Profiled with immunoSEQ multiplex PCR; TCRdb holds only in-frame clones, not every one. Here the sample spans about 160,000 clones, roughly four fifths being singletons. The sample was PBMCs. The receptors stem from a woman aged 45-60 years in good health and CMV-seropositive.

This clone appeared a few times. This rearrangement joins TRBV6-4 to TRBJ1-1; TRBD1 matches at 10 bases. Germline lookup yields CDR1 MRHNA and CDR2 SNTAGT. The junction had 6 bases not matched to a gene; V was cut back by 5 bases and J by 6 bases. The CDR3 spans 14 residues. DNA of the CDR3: TGTGCCAGCAGTTACTGGGACAGGGGCGCTGAAGCTTTCTTT. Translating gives CASSYWDRGAEAFF.

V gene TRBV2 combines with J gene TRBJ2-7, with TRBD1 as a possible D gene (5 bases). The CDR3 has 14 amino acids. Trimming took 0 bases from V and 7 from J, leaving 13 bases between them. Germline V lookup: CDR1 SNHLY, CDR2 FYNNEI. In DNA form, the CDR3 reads TGTGCCAGCAGTGAAGCGCAGGGTTTGCGGGAGCAGTACTTC. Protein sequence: CASSEAQGLREQYF.

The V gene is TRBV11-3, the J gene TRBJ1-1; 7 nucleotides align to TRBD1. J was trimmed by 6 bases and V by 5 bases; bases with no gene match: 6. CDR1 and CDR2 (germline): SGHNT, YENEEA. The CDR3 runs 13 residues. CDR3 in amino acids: CASSRTGVAEAFF. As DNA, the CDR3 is TGTGCCAGCAGCCGTACAGGGGTGGCTGAAGCTTTCTTT.

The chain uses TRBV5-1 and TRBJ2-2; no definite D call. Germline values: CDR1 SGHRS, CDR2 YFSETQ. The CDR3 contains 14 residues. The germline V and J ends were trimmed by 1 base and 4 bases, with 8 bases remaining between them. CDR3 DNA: TGCGCCAGCAGCTTGTTACTGAGCACCGGGGAGCTGTTTTTT. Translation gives CASSLLLSTGELFF.

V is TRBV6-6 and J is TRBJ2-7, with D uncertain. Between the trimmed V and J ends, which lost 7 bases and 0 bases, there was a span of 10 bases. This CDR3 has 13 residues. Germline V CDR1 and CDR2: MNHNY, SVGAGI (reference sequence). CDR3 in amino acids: CASNPGPSYEQYF. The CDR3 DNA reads TGTGCCAGCAACCCGGGTCCCTCCTACGAGCAGTACTTC.

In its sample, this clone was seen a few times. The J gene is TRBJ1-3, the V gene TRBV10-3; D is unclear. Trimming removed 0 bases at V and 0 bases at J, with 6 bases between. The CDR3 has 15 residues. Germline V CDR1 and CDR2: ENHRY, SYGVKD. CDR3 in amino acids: CAISESGSSGNTIYF. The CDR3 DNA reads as TGTGCCATCAGTGAGTCGGGGAGCTCTGGAAACACCATATATTTT.

In DNA form, the CDR3 reads TGTGCCAGCAGCTTGTCAGAATCCAGGGCTAACTATGGCTACACCTTC. Amino acids: CASSLSESRANYGYTF. The rearrangement links TRBV5-5 to TRBJ1-2; D is possibly TRBD1 (5 bases). Trimming removed 1 base from V and 0 bases from J, with 13 bases in between. The CDR3 totals 16 residues. The germline gives CDR1 SGHKS, CDR2 YYEKEE (reference sequence).

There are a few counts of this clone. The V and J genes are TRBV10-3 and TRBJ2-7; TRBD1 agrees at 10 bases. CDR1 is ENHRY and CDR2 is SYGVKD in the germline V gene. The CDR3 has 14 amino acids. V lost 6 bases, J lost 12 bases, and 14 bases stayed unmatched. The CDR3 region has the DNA TGTGCCATCAGACCCGGGACAGGGGTAGACCTCACGTACTTC. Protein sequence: CAIRPGTGVDLTYF.

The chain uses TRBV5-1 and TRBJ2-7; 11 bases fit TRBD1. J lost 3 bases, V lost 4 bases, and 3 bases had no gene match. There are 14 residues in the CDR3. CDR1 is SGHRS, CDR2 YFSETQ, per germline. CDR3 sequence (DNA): TGCGCCAGCAGCATTGGGACAGGGGGCTACGAGCAGTACTTC. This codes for CASSIGTGGYEQYF.

CDR3 nucleotides: TGTGCCAGCAGTCCTCGAGTGCAAGGGGAGCTGTTTTTT. It specifies CASSPRVQGELFF. This chain links TRBV7-9 with TRBJ2-2, with unresolved D. CDR3 size: 13 residues. The germline V gene encodes CDR1 SEHNR and CDR2 FQNEAQ (reference sequence). V lost 6 bases and J 8 bases, leaving 13 bases between the germline ends.

CDR3 sequence reads: CASSLALAGGPDTQYF. The CDR3 DNA is TGTGCCAGCAGCCTGGCCCTAGCGGGGGGGCCAGATACGCAGTATTTT. V usage is TRBV13 and J usage is TRBJ2-3, with 12 bases lining up with TRBD2. With 5 bases clipped from V and 4 bases from J, the junction kept 7 bases outside the gene matches. Germline-derived CDR1 and CDR2 are PRHDT and FYEKMQ (reference sequence). CDR3 length equals 16 residues.

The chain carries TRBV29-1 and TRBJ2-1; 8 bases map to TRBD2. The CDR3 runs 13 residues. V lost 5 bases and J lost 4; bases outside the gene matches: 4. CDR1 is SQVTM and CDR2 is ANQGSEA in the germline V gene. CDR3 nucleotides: TGCAGCGTTCTAGGGACTAGGTACAATGAGCAGTTCTTC. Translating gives CSVLGTRYNEQFF.

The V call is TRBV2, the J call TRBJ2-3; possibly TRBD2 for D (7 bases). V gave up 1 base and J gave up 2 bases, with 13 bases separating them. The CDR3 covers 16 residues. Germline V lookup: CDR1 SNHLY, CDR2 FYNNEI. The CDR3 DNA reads TGTGCCAGCAGTGAAGTAAAGGGGGGGGCCACAGATACGCAGTATTTT. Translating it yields CASSEVKGGATDTQYF.

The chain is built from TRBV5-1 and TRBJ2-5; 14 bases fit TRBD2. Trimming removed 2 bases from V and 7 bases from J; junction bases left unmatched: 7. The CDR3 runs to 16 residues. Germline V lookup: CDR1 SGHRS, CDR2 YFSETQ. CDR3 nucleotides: TGCGCCAGCAGCTTAGCGACTAGCGGGGGGGCCGGGACCCAGTACTTC. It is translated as CASSLATSGGAGTQYF.

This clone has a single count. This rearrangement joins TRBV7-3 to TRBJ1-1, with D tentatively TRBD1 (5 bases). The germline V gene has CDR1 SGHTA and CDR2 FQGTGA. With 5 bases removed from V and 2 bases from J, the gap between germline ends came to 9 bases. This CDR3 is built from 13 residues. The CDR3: CASSAGPNTEAFF. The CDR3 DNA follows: TGTGCCAGCAGCGCAGGGCCTAACACTGAAGCTTTCTTT.